This TCR beta chain is from a study of cytomegalovirus exposure and HLA in healthy donors. Comments on this clone: Its antigen is currently unknown.

It was with 60 Vbeta and 13 Jbeta primers that the PCR ran. Clones were read by immunoSEQ multiplex PCR, and TCRdb kept only the in-frame ones, dropping some. This table holds some 180,000 clones, about nine tenths found once. Findings of the study overall: As a later analysis showed, several of the most significant clusters appeared to be linked to common viral pathogens. The authors later found TCR association rates varying by HLA locus, with DRB1 most and HLA-C fewest. The study assumed roughly uniform donor sequencing depth for presence/absence analyses. Sequencing likely produced, as an artifact, a cluster of highly shared sequence variants.

Germline V gene lookup returns CDR1 SGHAT and CDR2 FQNNGV. The CDR3 runs 17 residues. J lost 4 bases, V lost 2 bases, and 3 bases had no gene match. The sequence was collected from a boy younger than 10 in good health and CMV-seronegative. The sequenced sample was PBMCs. This chain uses TRBV11-2 with TRBJ2-2, with 14 bases that match TRBD2. The CDR3: CASSLRLAGGRTGELFF. In DNA, the CDR3 is TGTGCCAGCAGCTTAAGACTAGCGGGGGGGCGCACCGGGGAGCTGTTTTTT.